This T cell receptor beta chain was identified in a study of cytomegalovirus exposure and HLA in healthy donors. This clone occurred once. Its antigen is unidentified. Study-wide points: A classifier reportedly called cytomegalovirus status with high sensitivity and specificity.

The CDR3 has 14 residues. With 6 bases clipped from V and 5 bases from J, the junction kept 7 bases outside the gene matches. Germline V gives CDR1 MDHEN, CDR2 SYDVKM. The primer mix had 60 Vbeta and 13 Jbeta primers. Here immunoSEQ multiplex PCR was the method, and the copy in TCRdb shows in-frame clones only, minus some. This sample has roughly 180,000 clones, with 80% to 90% found just once. The genes are TRBV28 and TRBJ2-3; 8 bases align to TRBD1. This clonotype was sampled from a young woman in good health and CMV-seronegative. Sequenced material: PBMCs. CDR3 bases: TGTGCCAGCAGCTTGCTTGGGACAGGAGATACGCAGTATTTT. Protein product: CASSLLGTGDTQYF.